The TCR beta chain under discussion was sequenced for a study of tissue T cells after allogeneic stem cell transplantation. Study-wide results and caveats: Only a limited share of tissue TCRs appeared in blood or spleen. Motif-based clustering found tissue-specific repertoire signatures shared across patients, though few clones were shared. Within patients, tissue anatomy strongly shaped TCR repertoire composition.

CDR1 is KGHPV, CDR2 FQNQEV, per germline (reference sequence). The CDR3 has 13 residues. V dropped 3 bases and J dropped 0 bases, with 6 bases sitting between them. This clone was found a few times. Its antigen is not known. Gene names are the mouse ones. The read halts 1 residue ahead of the CDR3 end, with the missing end drawn from the germline J gene. The table came from immunoSEQ multiplex PCR; TCRdb's copy has only in-frame clones and leaves some out. Here the sample spans 7,500 to 9,000 clones, about 44% being singletons. Sample time point: mouse harvest day 7 after allogeneic transplant. Tail vein injection delivered 10^7 T-cell-depleted bone marrow cells and 10^6 splenic CD5+ T cells. Mice had MHC-mismatched B6 into BALB/c GVHD, sampled day 7 or 14.

This sequence joins TRBV26 and TRBJ2-7; no firm D call. The sequence came from a female BALB/c mouse given C57BL/6 T cells with graft-versus-host disease after an allogeneic hematopoietic cell transplant. The source material was gut tissue. The CDR3 bases that were read are TGTGCCAGCAGTCTTCGCATCTCCTATGAACAGTAC. As protein: CASSLRISYEQY. The entire CDR3 protein is CASSLRISYEQYF.